The rows below give T cell receptor beta chains drawn from one sample of a study of T cell changes during pregnancy in multiple sclerosis. TCRdb's copy holds only in-frame clones and misses some; the assay was immunoSEQ multiplex PCR. The sample has tens of thousands of clones; 80% to 95% are singletons. The sequencing here drew on peripheral blood, taken in the first trimester of pregnancy. The source is a female donor in good health, enrolled as a control in a pregnancy study. Both conserved end residues are part of each CDR3. A D gene is named only where the DNA matches it firmly. Clone sizes are given selectively: once, few, many, or a class where the clone is expanded.

d_call,clone_size,v_call,j_call,cdr3_aa,cdr3_nt
-,-,TRBV5-6,TRBJ2-1,CASSFEGYNEQFF,TGTGCCAGCAGCTTCGAGGGCTACAATGAGCAGTTCTTC
TRBD1,-,TRBV6-5,TRBJ2-7,CASSTPGTGNEYF,TGTGCCAGCAGTACCCCAGGGACAGGGAATGAGTACTTC
-,-,TRBV28,TRBJ1-2,CASSSPRRSNYGYTF,TGTGCCAGCAGCTCCCCCCGGAGGAGCAACTATGGCTACACCTTC
TRBD1,-,TRBV7-9,TRBJ2-7,CASRRDRDYEQYF,TGTGCCAGCAGGCGGGACAGGGACTACGAGCAGTACTTC
-,-,TRBV18,TRBJ1-5,CASSLRREQPQHF,TGTGCCAGCTCACTCCGGAGGGAACAGCCCCAGCATTTT
-,once,TRBV11-2,TRBJ1-5,CASSFEGTYQPQHF,TGTGCCAGCAGCTTCGAAGGGACTTATCAGCCCCAGCATTTT
TRBD1,-,TRBV5-1,TRBJ1-1,CASSSQKGGYTEAFF,TGCGCCAGCAGCTCCCAAAAAGGGGGCTACACTGAAGCTTTCTTT
TRBD1,-,TRBV7-2,TRBJ2-2,CASSRRDRVVGGELFF,TGTGCCAGCAGCCGGAGGGACAGGGTTGTTGGCGGGGAGCTGTTTTTT
TRBD1,-,TRBV15,TRBJ1-4,CATSSRTGDFEKLFF,TGTGCCACCAGCAGCAGGACAGGGGACTTTGAAAAACTGTTTTTT
TRBD1,-,TRBV5-6,TRBJ1-4,CASSLRITGGNEKLFF,TGTGCCAGCAGCTTGAGAATAACAGGGGGCAATGAAAAACTGTTTTTT
-,once,TRBV28,TRBJ2-7,CASSSTTGLVHEQYF,TGTGCCAGCAGTTCAACCACAGGGCTGGTGCACGAGCAGTACTTC
-,-,TRBV29-1,TRBJ1-2,CSPLGGTF,TGCAGCCCCTTGGGGGGCACCTTC
TRBD2,-,TRBV28,TRBJ2-3,CASSSGTSGYTDTQYF,TGTGCCAGCAGTTCCGGGACTAGCGGCTACACAGATACGCAGTATTTT
-,-,TRBV20-1,TRBJ2-7,CSARDVREQYF,TGCAGTGCTAGAGATGTCCGGGAGCAGTACTTC
TRBD2,once,TRBV28,TRBJ2-1,CASSFTLAVRYNEQFF,TGTGCCAGCAGTTTTACTCTAGCGGTCAGGTACAATGAGCAGTTCTTC
-,-,TRBV2,TRBJ2-3,CASSSRTAVTDTQYF,TGTGCCAGCAGTTCCAGGACAGCAGTCACAGATACGCAGTATTTT
-,-,TRBV5-1,TRBJ1-3,CAKRYGAGNTIYF,TGCGCCAAACGGTACGGGGCTGGAAACACCATATATTTT
-,-,TRBV19,TRBJ1-5,CASSGGHSNQPQHF,TGTGCCAGTAGTGGGGGACACTCCAATCAGCCCCAGCATTTT